This TCR beta chain was sequenced during a study of shared clonotypes between healthy human individuals. Study-level results: In general, naive subsets displayed greater estimated richness than memory subsets did.

The table came from immunoSEQ multiplex PCR; TCRdb's copy has only in-frame clones and leaves some out. Of some 2,000,000 clones in the sample, 90% to 95% are singletons; the top ten hold 0.1% to 0.15%. V was clipped by 4 bases and J by 5 bases, with 4 bases between them. This CDR3 is built from 11 residues. The germline CDR1 and CDR2 sequences are MDHEN and SYDVKM. As regards this clone: Antigen specificity is unknown.

The receptor was isolated from a man between 18 and 35 years old in good health. The material sequenced was naive CD4+ T cells sorted from blood. Subset in this sample: CD45RA+ positively selected. The chain links TRBV28 to TRBJ2-3; D gene unclear. The CDR3 loop reads CASSSQDTQYF. Here the CDR3 DNA reads TGTGCCAGCAGTTCACAAGATACGCAGTATTTT.